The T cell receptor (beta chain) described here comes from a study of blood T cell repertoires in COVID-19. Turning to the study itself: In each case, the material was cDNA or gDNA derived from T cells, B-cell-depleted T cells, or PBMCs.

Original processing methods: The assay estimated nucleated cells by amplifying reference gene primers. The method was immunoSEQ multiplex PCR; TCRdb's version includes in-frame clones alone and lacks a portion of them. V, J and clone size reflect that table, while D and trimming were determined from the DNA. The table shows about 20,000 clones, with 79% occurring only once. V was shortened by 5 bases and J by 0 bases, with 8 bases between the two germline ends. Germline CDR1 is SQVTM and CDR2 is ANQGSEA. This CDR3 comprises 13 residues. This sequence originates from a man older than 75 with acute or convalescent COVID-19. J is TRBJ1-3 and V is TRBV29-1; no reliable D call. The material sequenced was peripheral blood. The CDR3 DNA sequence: TGCAGCGTTAGACTGAACTCTGGAAACACCATATATTTT. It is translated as CSVRLNSGNTIYF.